A single sample gave rise to the 25 T cell receptor beta chains below, sequenced in a study of OX40 agonist ivuxolimab in advanced cancers. The table came from immunoSEQ multiplex PCR; TCRdb's copy has only in-frame clones and leaves some out. The sample holds about 22,000 clones, less than 90% seen once. The sample was CD4+ or CD8+ T cells sorted from blood, taken in a trial of the OX40 agonist ivuxolimab. The origin of the receptors is an adult with an advanced solid tumor such as melanoma, head and neck, liver or kidney cancer.

V usage is TRBV6-5 and J usage is TRBJ2-7; no firm D call. The germline V gene encodes CDR1 MNHEY and CDR2 SVGAGI. This CDR3 has 16 amino acids. Trimming removed 4 bases from V and 2 bases from J, with 18 bases in between. CDR3 amino acids: CASSFTPPEQTYEQYF. In DNA form, the CDR3 reads TGTGCCAGCAGTTTCACCCCCCCGGAGCAAACCTACGAGCAGTACTTC.

This chain joins TRBV2 and TRBJ2-7; D is unresolved. The germline CDR1 and CDR2 sequences are SNHLY and FYNNEI. V dropped 5 bases and J dropped 6 bases, with 8 bases sitting between them. The CDR3 has 11 amino acids. CDR3 protein: CASSLIGEQYF. The CDR3 nucleotides are TGTGCCAGCAGTCTAATTGGCGAGCAGTACTTC.

This chain connects TRBV4-3 to TRBJ2-1, with 8 nucleotides matching TRBD1. This CDR3 has 15 amino acids. Trimming removed 1 base from V and 6 bases from J; junction bases left unmatched: 5. CDR1 and CDR2 (germline): LGHNA, YSLEER. CDR3 DNA: TGCGCCAGCAGCCAAGGGACAGGGTTGGTCAATGAGCAGTTCTTC. Translated: CASSQGTGLVNEQFF.

In nucleotides, the CDR3 is TGCGCCAGCAGCCCCACCAAGGGTCGGAGCAATCAGCCCCAGCATTTT. As protein: CASSPTKGRSNQPQHF. The V and J genes are TRBV4-1 and TRBJ1-5, with D unresolved. Between the trimmed V and J ends, which lost 4 bases and 1 base, there was a span of 14 bases. Germline V lookup: CDR1 MGHRA, CDR2 YSYEKL. This CDR3 is built from 16 residues.

This clone appeared a single time. This rearrangement joins TRBV7-3 to TRBJ2-3; TRBD2 matches at 10 bases. The CDR3 contains 15 residues. J was trimmed by 4 bases and V by 0 bases; bases with no gene match: 1. Germline V gene data show CDR1 as SGHTA and CDR2 as FQGTGA. The CDR3 reads CASSLTGLAADTQYF. CDR3 nucleotides: TGTGCCAGCAGCTTAACCGGACTAGCGGCAGATACGCAGTATTTT.

The CDR3 region has the DNA TGTGCCAGCAGCCAAGATGCGGCGGGAGGTGCAGATACGCAGTATTTT. The encoded protein is CASSQDAAGGADTQYF. This chain joins TRBV4-2 and TRBJ2-3; the match to TRBD2 covers 8 bases. The CDR3 totals 16 residues. V lost 0 bases to trimming and J lost 4 bases; unmatched junction nucleotides: 6. Germline V CDR1 and CDR2: LGHNA, YNFKEQ.

This chain links TRBV6-1 with TRBJ2-5; TRBD2 matches at 8 bases. The CDR3 runs 16 residues. The V gene end was trimmed by 2 bases and the J gene end by 4 bases; junction bases not matched to a gene: 9. Germline CDR1 is MNHNS and CDR2 is SASEGT. The CDR3 DNA follows: TGTGCCAGCAGTGAATTGGGTCTAGCGGGCTCAGAGACCCAGTACTTC. This sequence encodes CASSELGLAGSETQYF.

The chain recombines TRBV2 with TRBJ1-2; a possible D gene is TRBD1 (5 bases). The CDR3 totals 12 residues. CDR1 and CDR2 (germline): SNHLY, FYNNEI. Trimming pared 6 bases from V and 5 bases from J, leaving 10 bases between. In nucleotides, the CDR3 is TGTGCCAGCAGCGGGACGTTGTATGGCTACACCTTC. Translation: CASSGTLYGYTF.

Concerning this clone itself: Germline and junction disagree at one end, which may indicate a read error. V is TRBV7-7 and J is TRBJ2-3; 9 positions match TRBD2. Germline V CDR1 and CDR2: SSHAT, FNYEAQ (reference sequence). This CDR3 region has 15 residues. CDR3 in amino acids: CASSSGLASTDTQYF. As DNA, the CDR3 is TGTGCTAGCAGCTCGGGACTAGCTAGCACAGATACGCAGTATTTT.

The chain recombines TRBV6-5 with TRBJ2-3, with 7 bases aligning to TRBD2. Germline lookup yields CDR1 MNHEY and CDR2 SVGAGI. The CDR3 runs to 14 residues. The V and J ends lost 3 bases and 4 bases, in that order; junction bases with no gene match: 4. CDR3 amino acids: CASSYAGVADTQYF. CDR3 nucleotide sequence: TGTGCCAGCAGTTATGCGGGAGTGGCAGATACGCAGTATTTT.

This rearrangement joins TRBV4-1 to TRBJ1-5; a possible D gene is TRBD1 (5 bases). CDR3 size: 15 residues. Trimming removed 1 base at V and 9 bases at J, with 16 bases between. CDR1 MGHRA and CDR2 YSYEKL come from the germline V gene. CDR3 DNA: TGCGCCAGCAGCCAAGGGTCTGGGGGGGTCTGGCCCCAGCATTTT. It codes for CASSQGSGGVWPQHF.

The gene calls are TRBV4-1 and TRBJ1-5, with TRBD1 as a possible D gene (6 bases). The V end lost 1 base, the J end lost 6 bases, and 13 bases lay between the germline ends. The CDR3 covers 15 residues. Germline V gene lookup returns CDR1 MGHRA and CDR2 YSYEKL. The CDR3 loop is CASSQAGEETQPQHF. CDR3 DNA: TGCGCCAGCAGCCAAGCAGGGGAAGAAACTCAGCCCCAGCATTTT.

V gene TRBV10-2 combines with J gene TRBJ2-7; the match to TRBD2 covers 8 bases. Germline V lookup: CDR1 WSHSY, CDR2 SAAADI. Trimming took 6 bases from V and 7 from J; bases not matched to a gene: 14. This CDR3 is 15 amino acids long. This CDR3 reads CASSPLQREKREQYF. The CDR3 DNA reads as TGCGCCAGCAGCCCACTCCAGCGGGAGAAGCGTGAGCAGTACTTC.

Written as DNA, the CDR3 is TGTGCCACCAGCAGAGACGGCGTTCAGCCCCAGCATTTT. This sequence encodes CATSRDGVQPQHF. The J gene is TRBJ1-5, the V gene TRBV15; D is ambiguous. The CDR3 consists of 13 residues. V lost 0 bases, J lost 6 bases, and 6 bases lay in between. The germline V gene encodes CDR1 LNHNV and CDR2 YYDKDF (reference sequence).

V and J are TRBV29-1 and TRBJ1-1, with 8 bases lining up with TRBD1. Germline V gene sequence: CDR1 SQVTM, CDR2 ANQGSEA. This CDR3 is built from 13 residues. V shed 8 bases and J 1 base; nucleotides not matched to a gene: 6. CDR3 amino acids: CSTWTGKNTEAFF. CDR3 DNA: TGCAGCACTTGGACAGGGAAGAACACTGAAGCTTTCTTT.

The CDR3 sequence: CASSPTPGANTEAFF. The CDR3 bases are TGTGCCAGCAGCCCGACACCGGGGGCGAACACTGAAGCTTTCTTT. The chain combines TRBV5-4 with TRBJ1-1; tentative D call: TRBD1 (6 bases). Germline V CDR1 and CDR2: SGHNT, YYREEE (reference sequence). Trimming removed 4 bases at V and 1 base at J, with 14 bases between. The CDR3 covers 15 residues.

The chain has TRBV9 and TRBJ2-5, with a tentative D call TRBD2 (6 bases). The CDR3 runs 14 residues. V shed 0 bases and J shed 2 bases, with 8 bases lying between them. CDR1 and CDR2 (germline): SGDLS, YYNGEE. DNA for the CDR3: TGTGCCAGCAGCGTAGACGGGAGTCAAGAGACCCAGTACTTC. It yields the protein CASSVDGSQETQYF.

This chain uses TRBV5-6 with TRBJ1-5, with no clear D. Trimming removed 3 bases from V and 5 bases from J, with 12 bases in between. Germline V gene lookup returns CDR1 SGHDT and CDR2 YYEEEE. This CDR3 contains 14 residues. The CDR3 sequence: CASSSGNAYQPQHF. Here the CDR3 DNA reads TGTGCCAGCAGCTCCGGGAACGCTTATCAGCCCCAGCATTTT.

This chain links TRBV15 with TRBJ2-3, with 10 nucleotides matching TRBD2. Germline trimming cut 4 bases from V and 0 bases from J; bases unmatched to any gene: 16. The germline gives CDR1 LNHNV, CDR2 YYDKDF (reference sequence). This CDR3 is built from 20 residues. CDR3 DNA: TGTGCCACCAGCACCCAAGGCGCTAGCGGGAGCTTGGAGAGCACAGATACGCAGTATTTT. It translates to CATSTQGASGSLESTDTQYF.

The V and J genes are TRBV2 and TRBJ1-3; D is unclear. Trimming removed 6 bases at V and 3 bases at J, with 9 bases between. This CDR3 has 13 amino acids. In germline, CDR1 is SNHLY, CDR2 FYNNEI. CDR3 sequence (DNA): TGTGCCAGCAGCCGGACGGGTGGAAACACCATATATTTT. It codes for CASSRTGGNTIYF. The entire variable domain, with the rest obtained from reference TRBV2 and TRBJ1-3, is as follows: EPEVTQTPSHQVTQMGQEVILRCVPISNHLYFYWYRQILGQKVEFLVSFYNNEISEKSEIFDDQFSVERPDGSNFTLKIRSTKLEDSAMYFCASSRTGGNTIYFGEGSWLTVV.

The DNA for the CDR3 is TGTGCCACCAGCAGAGAAGTAATTCCCTACAATGAGCAGTTCTTC. Amino acids: CATSREVIPYNEQFF. The chain is built from TRBV15 and TRBJ2-1, with D hard to call. This CDR3 contains 15 residues. The V end lost 0 bases, the J end lost 2 bases, and 8 bases lay between the germline ends. The germline V gene has CDR1 LNHNV and CDR2 YYDKDF (reference sequence).

V and J are TRBV7-9 and TRBJ2-7, with D possibly being TRBD1 (6 bases). The CDR3 covers 14 residues. From germline, CDR1 is SEHNR and CDR2 FQNEAQ (reference sequence). Trimming removed 5 bases from V and 6 bases from J, with 17 bases in between. This CDR3 is CASSQGPSRSEQYF. For the CDR3, the DNA is TGTGCCAGCAGCCAGGGGCCTAGCCGCAGCGAGCAGTACTTC.

By share, this clone counts as medium-sized. This chain links TRBV5-6 with TRBJ1-5, with 7 bases lining up with TRBD1. Germline V CDR1 and CDR2: SGHDT, YYEEEE. CDR3 length: 15 residues. Germline trimming cut 4 bases from V and 5 bases from J; bases unmatched to any gene: 9. CDR3 region: CASSIRGQLYQPQHF. In DNA form, the CDR3 reads TGTGCCAGCAGCATCCGGGGACAGCTCTATCAGCCCCAGCATTTT.

V is TRBV6-5 and J is TRBJ2-2; the match to TRBD1 covers 8 bases. This CDR3 has 15 amino acids. CDR1 MNHEY and CDR2 SVGAGI come from the germline V gene. V was clipped by 6 bases and J by 1 base; unmatched bases: 4. The CDR3 nucleotides read TGTGCCAGCAGGGACAGGGTTGGGAACACCGGGGAGCTGTTTTTT. Amino acid sequence: CASRDRVGNTGELFF.

The chain carries TRBV13 and TRBJ2-5, with D possibly matching TRBD2 (6 bases). Deletions cut 5 bases from V and 0 bases from J, with 10 bases between. Germline CDR1 PRHDT, CDR2 FYEKMQ (reference sequence). This CDR3 is built from 14 residues. This CDR3 reads CASSPRDYQETQYF. The CDR3 DNA is TGTGCCAGCAGCCCCCGGGACTACCAAGAGACCCAGTACTTC.